These 17 T cell receptor beta chains share one sample of origin, sequenced in a study of cytomegalovirus exposure and HLA in healthy donors. Primers included in the PCR were 60 Vbeta and 13 Jbeta primers. Method: immunoSEQ multiplex PCR; TCRdb's copy keeps in-frame clones and lacks some. Of fewer than 150,000 clones in the sample, roughly 80% were seen once. Sequenced material: PBMCs. Receptors were obtained from a man aged 55 to 70 in good health and CMV-seropositive.

The chain links TRBV5-1 to TRBJ1-1; the D gene is possibly TRBD1 (5 bases). V was shortened by 4 bases and J by 4 bases, with 11 bases between the two germline ends. This CDR3 is built from 13 residues. The V gene's germline CDR1 is SGHRS and CDR2 YFSETQ. CDR3 nucleotides: TGCGCCAGCAGCCGACTGGGGGGCACTGAAGCTTTCTTT. Encoded protein: CASSRLGGTEAFF.

The CDR3 DNA is TGTGCCAGCAGCTTGCCTAACACAGATACGCAGTATTTT. Residues: CASSLPNTDTQYF. J is TRBJ2-3 and V is TRBV5-4; D is ambiguous. The V end was cut by 1 base, the J end by 2 bases, with 5 bases between. The length of the CDR3 is 13 residues. CDR1 is SGHNT and CDR2 is YYREEE in the germline V gene (reference sequence).

The chain employs TRBV19 and TRBJ1-5; D might be TRBD1 (5 bases). Per the germline V gene, CDR1 is LNHDA and CDR2 is SQIVND (reference sequence). Trimming took 7 bases from V and 6 from J, leaving 19 bases between them. The CDR3 has 15 amino acids. The CDR3 DNA follows: TGTGCCAGTACCCTGGGGCAGGGAAACTTTCAGCCCCAGCATTTT. It encodes CASTLGQGNFQPQHF.

This sequence joins TRBV19 and TRBJ1-1; D not resolved. There are 14 residues in the CDR3. Germline V lookup: CDR1 LNHDA, CDR2 SQIVND (reference sequence). Trimming pared 1 base from V and 4 bases from J, leaving 10 bases between. CDR3 protein: CASSIGGSGTEAFF. The CDR3 DNA reads TGTGCCAGTAGTATAGGTGGCTCGGGCACTGAAGCTTTCTTT.

The chain is built from TRBV27 and TRBJ1-2; 9 bases fit TRBD1. V was pared by 2 bases and J by 5 bases, with 6 bases of the junction left unmatched. From germline, CDR1 is MNHEY and CDR2 SMNVEV (reference sequence). The CDR3 is made up of 15 amino acids. CDR3 nucleotide sequence: TGTGCCAGCAGTTTACACTCCGGGACAGGGTATGGCTACACCTTC. Translating gives CASSLHSGTGYGYTF.

The gene calls are TRBV18 and TRBJ2-3, with D possibly matching TRBD2 (6 bases). The CDR3 length is 15 residues. V gave up 2 bases and J gave up 3 bases, with 12 bases separating them. CDR1 KGHSH and CDR2 LQKENI come from the germline V gene. For the CDR3, the DNA is TGTGCCAGCTCACCAAGGCAGGGAGGAACAGATACGCAGTATTTT. Translation: CASSPRQGGTDTQYF.

This chain joins TRBV7-3 and TRBJ1-5; D perhaps matches TRBD1 (5 bases). The length of the CDR3 is 15 residues. From germline, CDR1 is SGHTA and CDR2 FQGTGA. Trimming took off 3 bases at V and 0 bases at J, with 9 bases between the two ends. The CDR3: CASSLTDRSNQPQHF. The CDR3 DNA sequence: TGTGCCAGCAGCTTGACAGACCGTAGCAATCAGCCCCAGCATTTT.

This clone was seen more than once but under ten times. The chain links TRBV5-1 to TRBJ1-2, with D tentatively TRBD1 (5 bases). The ends were cut back, 0 bases at V and 8 bases at J, with 14 bases in the middle. Germline V gene sequence: CDR1 SGHRS, CDR2 YFSETQ. The CDR3 spans 14 residues. The CDR3 sequence: CASSLVGGSNGYTF. CDR3 sequence (DNA): TGCGCCAGCAGCTTGGTTGGGGGGTCCAACGGCTACACCTTC.

This chain connects TRBV6-6 to TRBJ1-4; D is uncertain. CDR1 MNHNY and CDR2 SVGAGI come from the germline V gene (reference sequence). CDR3 length: 12 residues. Trimming stripped 4 bases from V and 8 bases from J, with 8 bases between. The CDR3 spells CASSSDTEKLFF. CDR3 DNA: TGTGCCAGCAGTTCCGACACGGAAAAACTGTTTTTT.

V is TRBV10-1 and J is TRBJ2-7, with TRBD1 as a possible D gene (6 bases). Trimming took off 2 bases at V and 3 bases at J, with 14 bases between the two ends. This CDR3 contains 15 residues. CDR1 and CDR2 from the germline V gene are WNHNN and SYGVQD (reference sequence). CDR3 in DNA: TGCGCCAGCAGTGAGAACGGCAGGGGTGGCTACGAGCAGTACTTC. It translates to CASSENGRGGYEQYF.

This clone turned up a few times. V usage is TRBV5-8 and J usage is TRBJ1-2, with a possible D match to TRBD1 (6 bases). Germline-derived CDR1 and CDR2 are SGHTS and YDEGEE. The CDR3 covers 12 residues. V was shortened by 6 bases and J by 8 bases, with 14 bases between the two germline ends. The CDR3 sequence is CASNLDSRGYTF. CDR3 DNA sequence: TGTGCCAGCAACCTGGACAGTCGGGGCTACACCTTC.

The chain has TRBV30 and TRBJ2-5; 12 bases match TRBD2. Germline V gives CDR1 GTSNPN, CDR2 SVGIG (reference sequence). V was pared by 4 bases and J by 5 bases, with 8 bases of the junction left unmatched. The CDR3 sequence is 15 residues long. CDR3 in DNA: TGTGCCTGGAATCAAGGGGGGACTAGCGGGGAGACCCAGTACTTC. Translating gives CAWNQGGTSGETQYF.

The V gene is TRBV6-1, the J gene TRBJ1-1; no firm D call. With 2 bases removed from V and 0 bases from J, the gap between germline ends came to 10 bases. Germline V lookup: CDR1 MNHNS, CDR2 SASEGT. The CDR3 loop spans 15 amino acids. This chain's CDR3 is CASSELGSMNTEAFF. CDR3 DNA: TGTGCCAGCAGTGAACTGGGCTCCATGAACACTGAAGCTTTCTTT.

A few counts support this clone. V is TRBV6-5 and J is TRBJ1-4; TRBD1 agrees at 9 bases. The CDR3 runs 15 residues. Germline loops: CDR1 MNHEY, CDR2 SVGAGI. The trim removed 7 bases at V and 4 bases at J, leaving 7 bases unmatched. The CDR3 loop reads CASTSRDRVNEKLFF. CDR3 sequence (DNA): TGTGCCAGCACCTCAAGGGACAGGGTTAATGAAAAACTGTTTTTT.

The J gene is TRBJ1-2, the V gene TRBV2; 10 positions match TRBD1. Germline V gene sequence: CDR1 SNHLY, CDR2 FYNNEI. The CDR3 length is 16 residues. V was pared by 4 bases and J by 8 bases, with 13 bases of the junction left unmatched. The CDR3 here is CASSGPPGQGKEGYTF. The CDR3 DNA sequence: TGTGCCAGCAGTGGCCCTCCGGGACAGGGGAAGGAAGGCTACACCTTC.

The rearrangement uses TRBV7-8 and TRBJ1-2, with TRBD1 as a possible D gene (5 bases). V lost 3 bases to trimming and J lost 0 bases, with 14 bases between them. The CDR3 totals 16 residues. Germline lookup yields CDR1 SGHVS and CDR2 FQNEAQ. In DNA form, the CDR3 reads TGTGCCAGCAGCTTGGGGCCCGACCGAGCTAACTATGGCTACACCTTC. Its protein product is CASSLGPDRANYGYTF.

This chain links TRBV9 with TRBJ2-1; the D gene is possibly TRBD1 (5 bases). Trimming took off 4 bases at V and 5 bases at J, with 10 bases between the two ends. CDR3 size: 13 residues. Germline V gene sequence: CDR1 SGDLS, CDR2 YYNGEE. This chain's CDR3 is CASSQGFHNEQFF. CDR3 in DNA: TGTGCCAGCAGCCAGGGATTCCACAATGAGCAGTTCTTC.